Shown below are 2 T cell receptor beta chains from a single sample sequenced in a study of T cell repertoires in cytomegalovirus infection (dated by TCRdb to the late 2010s). TCRdb shows the sequencer as Illumina HiSeq 1500. TCRdb passed the public sequencing reads through fastp at Q25 and MiXCR, retaining productive beta sequences. Entries are consolidated by CDR3 protein sequence, retaining the most common genes and DNA. The sample table shows fewer than 200,000 distinct CDR3 sequences, and about 21% are seen once. Less than 3.5% of the sample belongs to the ten largest clones. Sequenced input: PBMCs. The receptors originated from a human donor in good health (CMV status not recorded). Some clones in this sample may be carry-over from other donors' samples.

This clonotype was found a few times. This chain uses TRBV6-8 with TRBJ1-1; D is unclear. Trimming stripped 6 bases from V and 4 bases from J, with 15 bases between. The CDR3 consists of 14 residues. In germline, CDR1 is MNHGY, CDR2 SAAAGT. Here the CDR3 DNA reads TGTGCCAGCAGACTAGAGACGGACCTCACTGAAGCTTTCTTT. Translated: CASRLETDLTEAFF.

The rearrangement joins TRBV5-1 to TRBJ1-1; D unclear. Deletions cut 0 bases from V and 3 bases from J, with 12 bases between. This CDR3 contains 15 residues. In germline, CDR1 is SGHRS, CDR2 YFSETQ. The CDR3 region is CASSLVGRRDTEAFF. CDR3 nucleotide sequence: TGCGCCAGCAGCTTGGTGGGTCGGAGGGACACTGAAGCTTTCTTT.